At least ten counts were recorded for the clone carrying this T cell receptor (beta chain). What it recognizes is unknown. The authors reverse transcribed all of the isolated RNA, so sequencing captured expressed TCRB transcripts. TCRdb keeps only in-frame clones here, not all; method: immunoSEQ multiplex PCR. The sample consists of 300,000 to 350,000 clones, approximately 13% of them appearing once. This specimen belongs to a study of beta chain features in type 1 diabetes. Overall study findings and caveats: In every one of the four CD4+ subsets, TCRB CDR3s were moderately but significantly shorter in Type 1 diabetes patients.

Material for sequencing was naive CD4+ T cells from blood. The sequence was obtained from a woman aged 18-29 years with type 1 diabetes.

The CDR3 DNA sequence: TGTGCCTGGAATGCGGATAGCAATCAGCCCCAGCATTTT. This translates into CAWNADSNQPQHF. The genes are TRBV30 and TRBJ1-5; D not resolved. Per germline, CDR1 GTSNPN and CDR2 SVGIG (reference sequence). The CDR3 loop spans 13 amino acids. Trimming cost V 4 bases and J 0 bases, with 7 bases left between them. The whole variable domain, filled in from reference TRBV30 and TRBJ1-5, reads SQTIHQWPATLVQPVGSPLSLECTVEGTSNPNLYWYRQAAGRGLQLLFYSVGIGQISSEVPQNLSASRPQDRQFILSSKKLLLSDSGFYLCAWNADSNQPQHFGDGTRLSIL.